This is a list of T cell receptor beta chains from one sample in a study of blood T cells in healthy people across ages. TCRdb re-called the 5' RACE reads with MiXCR, one entry per CDR3 protein. The table shows about 590,000 distinct CDR3 sequences, with approximately 30% occurring only once. The sequenced sample was blood. The receptors originated from a woman of 80 years or more in good health. Each CDR3 is given with its conserved first and last residue.

>TRBJ2-3|TRBV4-1
CASSQDPAPGRDTQYF
>TRBJ2-1|TRBV20-1
CSARDHSDASSYNEQFF
>TRBJ2-3|TRBV5-8
CASSPRGKGGADTQYF
>.|TRBV4-2
CASSQDHPTSVHEQYF
>TRBJ2-6|TRBV20-1
CSAAGANVLTF
>TRBJ2-5|TRBV5-1
CASTENRDYNEQYF
>TRBJ2-3|TRBV30
CAWSVGLPSTDTQYF
>TRBJ1-1|TRBV18
CASSTGVNTEAFF
>TRBJ2-7|TRBV6-6
CASNPDRAYEQYF
>TRBJ2-2|TRBV7-2
CASSKNGGVGELFF
>TRBJ2-5|TRBV3-1
CASSKPGLAEETQYF
>TRBJ1-2|TRBV7-2
CASSLAWGGNYGYTF
>TRBJ1-1|TRBV7-8
CASSQRQNTEAFF
>TRBJ2-7|TRBV12-3/TRBV12-4
CASSTSLSYEQYF
>TRBJ2-5|TRBV3-1
CASSPRGAKGETQYF
>TRBJ1-4|TRBV3-1
CASSTGQATNEKLFF
>TRBJ2-7|TRBV7-2
CASSFDRLTYEQYF
>TRBJ1-3|TRBV20-1
CSASTDPSSGNTIYF
>TRBJ2-6|TRBV6-6
CASSPGQGRSGANVLTF
>TRBJ2-2|TRBV25-1
CASVNNFNTGELFF
>TRBJ2-3|TRBV12-3/TRBV12-4
CASSPVRTVTDTQYF
>TRBJ2-5|TRBV5-4
CASSQEAGTRETQYF
>TRBJ2-1|TRBV29-1
CSAPGLVYNEQFF
>TRBJ2-7|TRBV4-1
CASSSQGVSYEQYF
>.|TRBV5-4
CASSPTPTQGGETQYF
>TRBJ2-2|TRBV20-1
CSAQQGGWELFF
>TRBJ2-3|TRBV12-3/TRBV12-4
CASSLGIGTRGRTDAQYF
>TRBJ2-5|TRBV9
CASSVGSQRETQYF
>TRBJ2-3|TRBV6-4
CASGPGQPQYF
>TRBJ1-1|TRBV7-2
CASSLDRAGDEAFF
>TRBJ2-5|TRBV20-1
CSAKAEETQYF
>TRBJ1-1|TRBV30
CAWSSGKVAEAFF
>TRBJ2-7|TRBV10-3
CAVSGTGYEQYF
>TRBJ2-7|TRBV7-9
CASNGHRGSSYNEQYF
>.|TRBV5-1
CASSSTGQGANEQYF
>TRBJ2-1|TRBV10-3
CAISPGLVRNLERGSQFF
>TRBJ1-1|TRBV12-3/TRBV12-4
CASSLADRDYTEAFF
>TRBJ1-6|TRBV6-5
CASSYDRLGSLHF
>TRBJ1-1|TRBV7-9
CASSFITQGHTEAFF
>TRBJ1-2|TRBV21-1
CASSKPRRLIIYGYTF
>TRBJ1-1|TRBV6-6
CASGAGGKNTEAFF
>TRBJ2-5|TRBV20-1
CSARGVTNQETQYF
>TRBJ2-1|TRBV7-2
CASSLGALSSYNEQFF
>TRBJ2-1|TRBV6-4
CASRRTSGGSEQFF
>TRBJ1-1|TRBV29-1
CSPQDGVNTEAFF
>TRBJ2-3|TRBV6-1
CASSEEVGPSPTDTQYF
>TRBJ1-6|TRBV20-1
CSATRTGGSSPLHF
>TRBJ2-7|TRBV7-8
CASSPRVGRASYEQYF
>TRBJ2-2|TRBV7-9
CASSRGLSNTGELFF
>TRBJ2-2|TRBV10-3
CAISESEGFWERNTGELFF
>TRBJ1-4|TRBV15
CATSTGGGLNEKLFF
>TRBJ2-5|TRBV18
CASSSNQGETQYF
>TRBJ2-7|TRBV7-6
CASSPSPGESYEQYF
>TRBJ2-5|TRBV10-3
CAIRSGGAWAKETQYF
>TRBJ1-1|TRBV20-1
CSARAPGVDREGTEAFF
>TRBJ2-5|TRBV29-1
CSTGTRKETQYF
>TRBJ2-2|TRBV19
CAASTGSATGELFF
>TRBJ2-1|TRBV5-4
CASSSPVDLGNEQFF
>TRBJ1-2|TRBV20-1
CSATLWGRGYTF
>TRBJ1-5|TRBV18
CASSPGQGEFQPQHF